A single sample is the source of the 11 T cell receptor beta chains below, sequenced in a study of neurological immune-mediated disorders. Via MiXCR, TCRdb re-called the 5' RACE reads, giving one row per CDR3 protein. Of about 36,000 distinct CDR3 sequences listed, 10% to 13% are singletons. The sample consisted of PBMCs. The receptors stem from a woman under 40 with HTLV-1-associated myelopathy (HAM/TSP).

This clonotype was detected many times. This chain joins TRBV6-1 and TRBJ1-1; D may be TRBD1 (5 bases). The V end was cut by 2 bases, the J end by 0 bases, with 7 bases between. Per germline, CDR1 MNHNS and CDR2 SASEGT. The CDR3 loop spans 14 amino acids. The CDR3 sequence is CASSEYRLNTEAFF. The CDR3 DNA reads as TGTGCCAGCAGTGAATACAGGTTGAACACTGAAGCTTTCTTT.

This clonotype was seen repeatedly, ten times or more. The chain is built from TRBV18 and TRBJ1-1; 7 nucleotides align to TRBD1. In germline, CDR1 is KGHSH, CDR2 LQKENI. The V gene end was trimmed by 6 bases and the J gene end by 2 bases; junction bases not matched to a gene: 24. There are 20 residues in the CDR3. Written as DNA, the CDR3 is TGTGCCAGCTCCCAAAATTCAATTAGGGGACAGCGACGGACTAACACTGAAGCTTTCTTT. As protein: CASSQNSIRGQRRTNTEAFF.

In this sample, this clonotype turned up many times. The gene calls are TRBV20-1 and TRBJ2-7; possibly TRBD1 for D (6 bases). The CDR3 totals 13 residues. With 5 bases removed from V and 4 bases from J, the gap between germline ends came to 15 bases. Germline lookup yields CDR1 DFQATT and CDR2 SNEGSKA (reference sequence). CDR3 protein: CSAQKGEWYEQYF. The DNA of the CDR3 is TGCAGTGCTCAGAAGGGGGAGTGGTACGAGCAGTACTTC.

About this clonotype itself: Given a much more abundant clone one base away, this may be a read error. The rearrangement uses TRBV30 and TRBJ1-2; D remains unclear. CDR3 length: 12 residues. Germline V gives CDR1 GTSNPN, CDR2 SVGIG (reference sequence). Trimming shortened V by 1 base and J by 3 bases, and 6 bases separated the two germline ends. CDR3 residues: CAWSAWYYGYTF. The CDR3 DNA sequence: TGTGCCTGGAGTGCATGGTACTATGGCTACACCTTC.

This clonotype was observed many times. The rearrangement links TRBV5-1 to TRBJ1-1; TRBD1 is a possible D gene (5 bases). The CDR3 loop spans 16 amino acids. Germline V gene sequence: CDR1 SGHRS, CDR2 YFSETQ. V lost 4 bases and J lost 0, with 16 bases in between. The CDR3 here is CASSPGRTFLNTEAFF. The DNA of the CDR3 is TGCGCCAGCAGCCCGGGACGGACTTTTTTGAACACTGAAGCTTTCTTT. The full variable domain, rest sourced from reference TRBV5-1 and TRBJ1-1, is KAGVTQTPRYLIKTRGQQVTLSCSPISGHRSVSWYQQTPGQGLQFLFEYFSETQRNKGNFPGRFSGRQFSNSRSEMNVSTLELGDSALYLCASSPGRTFLNTEAFFGQGTRLTVV.

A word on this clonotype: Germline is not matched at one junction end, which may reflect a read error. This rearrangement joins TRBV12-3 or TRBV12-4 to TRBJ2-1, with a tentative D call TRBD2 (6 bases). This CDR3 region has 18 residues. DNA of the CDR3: TGTGCCAGCAGTTTAGTAAGGTGGAGGGGATTAGGATACAATGAGAAGTTCTTC. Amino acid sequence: CASSLVRWRGLGYNEKFF.

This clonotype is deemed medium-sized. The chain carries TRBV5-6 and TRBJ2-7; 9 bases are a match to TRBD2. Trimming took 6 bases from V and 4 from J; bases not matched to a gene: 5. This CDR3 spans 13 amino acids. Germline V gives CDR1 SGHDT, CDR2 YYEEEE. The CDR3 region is CASNLAGQYEQYF. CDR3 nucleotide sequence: TGTGCCAGCAACCTAGCGGGGCAGTACGAGCAGTACTTC.

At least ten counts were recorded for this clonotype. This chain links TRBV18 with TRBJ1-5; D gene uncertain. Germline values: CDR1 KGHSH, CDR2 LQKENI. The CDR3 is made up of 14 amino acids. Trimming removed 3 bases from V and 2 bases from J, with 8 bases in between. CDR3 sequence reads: CASSPVEGNQPQHF. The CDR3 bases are TGTGCCAGCTCACCTGTGGAGGGCAATCAGCCCCAGCATTTT.

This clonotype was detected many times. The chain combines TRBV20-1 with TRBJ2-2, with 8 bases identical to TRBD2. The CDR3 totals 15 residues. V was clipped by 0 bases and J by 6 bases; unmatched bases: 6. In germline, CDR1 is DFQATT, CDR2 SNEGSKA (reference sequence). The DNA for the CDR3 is TGCAGTGCTAGAGAGCGAGCGGGGGCTTCCGGGGAGCTGTTTTTT. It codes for CSARERAGASGELFF.

The CDR3 region is CASGARCLAKNIQYF. The CDR3 bases are TGCGCCAGCGGAGCAAGATGTCTAGCCAAAAACATTCAGTACTTC. The V gene is TRBV5-1, the J gene TRBJ2-4; D is unclear. V lost 7 bases, J lost 0 bases, and 14 bases lay in between. Germline loops: CDR1 SGHRS, CDR2 YFSETQ. The CDR3 is made up of 15 amino acids.

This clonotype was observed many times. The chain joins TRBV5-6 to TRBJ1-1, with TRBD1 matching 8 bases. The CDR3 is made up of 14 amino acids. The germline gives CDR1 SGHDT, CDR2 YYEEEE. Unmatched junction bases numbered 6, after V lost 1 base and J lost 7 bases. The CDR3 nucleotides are TGTGCCAGCAGCTTGCGACAGGGGAGGGGTGAAGCTTTCTTT. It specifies CASSLRQGRGEAFF.